This TCR beta chain was observed in a study of blood T cell repertoires in COVID-19. The CDR3 is 15 amino acids. Germline V gene lookup returns CDR1 MDHEN and CDR2 SYDVKM. V dropped 6 bases and J dropped 3; count of bases not matched to a gene: 8. Libraries were prepared by immunoSEQ multiplex PCR; TCRdb keeps only in-frame clonotypes and omits some of them. The sample has approximately 250,000 clones, around 90% seen once. This chain links TRBV28 with TRBJ2-3; the match to TRBD2 covers 8 bases. The sequence was collected from a woman in her sixties with COVID-19, enrolled during active disease. Sequences were obtained from peripheral blood. This CDR3 reads CASREGTSRTDTQYF. CDR3 sequence (DNA): TGTGCCAGCAGAGAAGGGACTAGTCGGACAGATACGCAGTATTTT.